The clone carrying this TCR beta chain was counted between two and nine times. These data originate in a study of blood T cell repertoires in COVID-19. The CDR3 consists of 12 residues. Germline lookup yields CDR1 SEHNR and CDR2 FQNEAQ (reference sequence). The germline V and J ends were trimmed by 1 base and 6 bases, with 6 bases remaining between them. Sequencing used immunoSEQ multiplex PCR; TCRdb keeps in-frame clones, though not all of them. Of 35,000 to 50,000 clones listed, more than 70% are singletons. V gene TRBV7-9 combines with J gene TRBJ1-1; no firm D call. Sequencing used peripheral blood. This clonotype originated in a woman of 80 years or more with acute or convalescent COVID-19. CDR3 in DNA: TGTGCCAGCAGCTTAGAACTCGCTGAAGCTTTCTTT. Amino acid sequence: CASSLELAEAFF. Based on the CDR3 plus reference TRBV7-9 and TRBJ1-1, the full variable domain is DTGVSQNPRHKITKRGQNVTFRCDPISEHNRLYWYRQTLGQGPEFLTYFQNEAQLEKSRLLSDRFSAERPKGSFSTLEIQRTEQGDSAMYLCASSLELAEAFFGQGTRLTVV.